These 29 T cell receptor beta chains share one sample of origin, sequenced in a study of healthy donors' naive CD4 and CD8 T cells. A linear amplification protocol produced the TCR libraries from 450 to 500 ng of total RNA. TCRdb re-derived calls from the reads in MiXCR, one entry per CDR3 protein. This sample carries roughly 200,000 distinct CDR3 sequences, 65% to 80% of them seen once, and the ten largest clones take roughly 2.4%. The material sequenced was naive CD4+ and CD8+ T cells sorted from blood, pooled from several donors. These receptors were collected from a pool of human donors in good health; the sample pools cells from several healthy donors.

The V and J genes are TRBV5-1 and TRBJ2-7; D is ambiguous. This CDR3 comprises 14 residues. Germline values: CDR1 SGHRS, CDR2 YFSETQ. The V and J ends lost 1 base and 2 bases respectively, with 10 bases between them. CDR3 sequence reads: CASSLFPGAYEQYF. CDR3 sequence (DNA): TGCGCCAGCAGCTTGTTCCCAGGTGCCTACGAGCAGTACTTC. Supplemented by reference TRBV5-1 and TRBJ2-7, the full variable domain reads KAGVTQTPRYLIKTRGQQVTLSCSPISGHRSVSWYQQTPGQGLQFLFEYFSETQRNKGNFPGRFSGRQFSNSRSEMNVSTLELGDSALYLCASSLFPGAYEQYFGPGTRLTVT.

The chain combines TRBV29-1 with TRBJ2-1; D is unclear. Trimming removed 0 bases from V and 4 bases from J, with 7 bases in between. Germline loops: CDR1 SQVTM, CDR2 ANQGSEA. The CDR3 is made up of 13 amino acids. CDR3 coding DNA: TGCAGCGTTGAAGAAGTAGGATACAATGAGCAGTTCTTC. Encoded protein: CSVEEVGYNEQFF.

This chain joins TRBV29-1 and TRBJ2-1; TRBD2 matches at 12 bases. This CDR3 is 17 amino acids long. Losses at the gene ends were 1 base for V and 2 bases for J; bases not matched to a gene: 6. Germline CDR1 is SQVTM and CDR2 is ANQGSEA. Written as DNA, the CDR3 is TGCAGCGTTGAAGGCCCGGGACTAGCGGGCGCCTACAATGAGCAGTTCTTC. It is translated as CSVEGPGLAGAYNEQFF.

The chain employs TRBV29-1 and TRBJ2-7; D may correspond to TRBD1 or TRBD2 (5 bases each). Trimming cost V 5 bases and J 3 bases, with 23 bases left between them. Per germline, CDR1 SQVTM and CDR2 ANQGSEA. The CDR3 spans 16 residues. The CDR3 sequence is CSVKGLREGRIYEQYF. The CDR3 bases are TGCAGCGTTAAGGGGTTACGTGAGGGACGGATCTACGAGCAGTACTTC.

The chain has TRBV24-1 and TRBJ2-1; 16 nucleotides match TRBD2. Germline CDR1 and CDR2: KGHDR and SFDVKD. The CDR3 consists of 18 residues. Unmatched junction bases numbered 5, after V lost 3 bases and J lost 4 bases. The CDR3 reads CATSDAGLAGGPYNEQFF. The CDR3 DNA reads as TGTGCCACCAGTGATGCGGGACTAGCGGGAGGGCCATACAATGAGCAGTTCTTC.

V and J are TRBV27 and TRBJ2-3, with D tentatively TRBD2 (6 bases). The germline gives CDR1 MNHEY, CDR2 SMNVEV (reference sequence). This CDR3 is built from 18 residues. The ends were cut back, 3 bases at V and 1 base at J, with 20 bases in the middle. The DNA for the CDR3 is TGTGCCAGCAGTTTCTTACCCCCCGGTAGCGGAGGCACAGATACGCAGTATTTT. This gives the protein CASSFLPPGSGGTDTQYF.

For the CDR3, the DNA is TGTGCCAGCAGTTACGGGGCCACCTACGAGCAGTACTTC. This gives the protein CASSYGATYEQYF. The chain is built from TRBV6-5 and TRBJ2-7; possibly TRBD1 for D (5 bases). Trimming took 2 bases from V and 2 from J, leaving 7 bases between them. The CDR3 extends over 13 amino acids. Germline lookup yields CDR1 MNHEY and CDR2 SVGAGI.

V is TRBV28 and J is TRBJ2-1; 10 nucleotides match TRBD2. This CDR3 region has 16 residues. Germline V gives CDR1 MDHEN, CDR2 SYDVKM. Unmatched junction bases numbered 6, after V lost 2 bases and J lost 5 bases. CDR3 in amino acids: CASSLTPSGSNNEQFF. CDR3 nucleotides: TGTGCCAGCAGTTTAACGCCTAGCGGGAGCAACAATGAGCAGTTCTTC.

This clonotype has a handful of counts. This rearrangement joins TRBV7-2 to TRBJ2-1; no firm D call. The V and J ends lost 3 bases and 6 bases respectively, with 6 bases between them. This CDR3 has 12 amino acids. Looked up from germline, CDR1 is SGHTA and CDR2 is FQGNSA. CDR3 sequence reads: CASSFALNEQFF. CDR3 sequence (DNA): TGTGCCAGCAGCTTTGCCCTCAATGAGCAGTTCTTC.

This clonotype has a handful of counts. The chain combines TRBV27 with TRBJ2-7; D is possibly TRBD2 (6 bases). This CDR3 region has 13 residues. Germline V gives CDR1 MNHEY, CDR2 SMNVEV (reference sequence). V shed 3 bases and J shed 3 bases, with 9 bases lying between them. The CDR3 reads CASSFGGFYEQYF. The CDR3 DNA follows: TGTGCCAGCAGTTTTGGGGGGTTCTACGAGCAGTACTTC.

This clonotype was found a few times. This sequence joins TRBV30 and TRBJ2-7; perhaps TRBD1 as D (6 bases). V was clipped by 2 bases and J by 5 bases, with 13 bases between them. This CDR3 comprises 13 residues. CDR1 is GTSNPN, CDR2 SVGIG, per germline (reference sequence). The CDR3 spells CAWSRRGLDEQYF. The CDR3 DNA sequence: TGTGCCTGGAGTCGCAGGGGATTGGACGAGCAGTACTTC.

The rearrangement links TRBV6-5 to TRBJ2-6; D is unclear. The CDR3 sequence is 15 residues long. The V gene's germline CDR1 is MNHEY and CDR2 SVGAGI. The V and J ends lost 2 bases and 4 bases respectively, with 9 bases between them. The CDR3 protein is CASSYIASGANVLTF. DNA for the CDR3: TGTGCCAGCAGTTACATAGCCTCCGGGGCCAACGTCCTGACTTTC.

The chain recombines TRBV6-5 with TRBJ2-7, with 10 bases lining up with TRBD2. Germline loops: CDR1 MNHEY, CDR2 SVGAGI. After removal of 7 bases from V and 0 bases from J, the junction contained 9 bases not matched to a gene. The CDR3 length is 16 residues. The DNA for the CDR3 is TGTGCCAGCACTAACACAGCTAGCGGGAGCTCCTACGAGCAGTACTTC. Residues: CASTNTASGSSYEQYF.

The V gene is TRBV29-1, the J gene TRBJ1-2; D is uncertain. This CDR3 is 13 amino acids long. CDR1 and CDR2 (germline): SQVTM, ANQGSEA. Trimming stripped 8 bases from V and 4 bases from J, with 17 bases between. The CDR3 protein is CSSEEGGGYGYTF. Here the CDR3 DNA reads TGCAGCTCCGAGGAGGGCGGTGGCTATGGCTACACCTTC.

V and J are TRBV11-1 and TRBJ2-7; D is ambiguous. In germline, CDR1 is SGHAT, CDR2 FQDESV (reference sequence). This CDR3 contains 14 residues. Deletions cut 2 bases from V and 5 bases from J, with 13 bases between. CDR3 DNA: TGTGCCAGCAGCTTAAGGGCTAGTATCCACGAGCAGTACTTC. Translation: CASSLRASIHEQYF.

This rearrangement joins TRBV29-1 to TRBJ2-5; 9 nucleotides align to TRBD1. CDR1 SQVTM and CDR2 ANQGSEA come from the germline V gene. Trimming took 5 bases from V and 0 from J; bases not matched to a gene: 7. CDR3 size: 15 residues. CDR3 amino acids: CSVLRTGAYQETQYF. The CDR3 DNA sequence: TGCAGCGTTTTAAGGACAGGGGCGTACCAAGAGACCCAGTACTTC.

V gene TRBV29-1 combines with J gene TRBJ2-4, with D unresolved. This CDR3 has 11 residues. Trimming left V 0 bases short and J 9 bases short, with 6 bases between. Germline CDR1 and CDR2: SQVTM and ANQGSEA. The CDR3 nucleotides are TGCAGCGTTGAAGATTGGGGCATTCAGTACTTC. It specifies CSVEDWGIQYF.

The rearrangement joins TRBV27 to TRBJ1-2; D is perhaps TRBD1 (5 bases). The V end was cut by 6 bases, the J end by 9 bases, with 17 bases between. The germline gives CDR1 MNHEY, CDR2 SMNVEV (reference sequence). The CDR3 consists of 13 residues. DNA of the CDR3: TGTGCCAGCAGCCGGAGGGGCCAGTCCCGCTACACCTTC. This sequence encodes CASSRRGQSRYTF.

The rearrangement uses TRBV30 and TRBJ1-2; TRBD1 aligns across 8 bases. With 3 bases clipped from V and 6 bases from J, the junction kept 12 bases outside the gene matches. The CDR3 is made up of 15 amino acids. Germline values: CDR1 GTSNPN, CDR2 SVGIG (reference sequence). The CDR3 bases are TGTGCCTGGAGCCTTCCCGGGAACAGGGGGAATGGCTACACCTTC. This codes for CAWSLPGNRGNGYTF.

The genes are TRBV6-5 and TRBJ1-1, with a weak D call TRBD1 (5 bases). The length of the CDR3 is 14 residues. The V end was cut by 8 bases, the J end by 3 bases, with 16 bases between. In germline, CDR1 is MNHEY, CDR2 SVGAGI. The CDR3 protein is CASHKQTGDTEAFF. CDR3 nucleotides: TGTGCCAGCCACAAACAAACGGGGGACACTGAAGCTTTCTTT.

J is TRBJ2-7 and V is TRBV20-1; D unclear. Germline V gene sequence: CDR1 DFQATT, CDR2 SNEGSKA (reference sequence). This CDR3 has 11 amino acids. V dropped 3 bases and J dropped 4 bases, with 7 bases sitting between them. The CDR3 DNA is TGCAGTGCTAGTGAGGAATACGAGCAGTACTTC. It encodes CSASEEYEQYF.

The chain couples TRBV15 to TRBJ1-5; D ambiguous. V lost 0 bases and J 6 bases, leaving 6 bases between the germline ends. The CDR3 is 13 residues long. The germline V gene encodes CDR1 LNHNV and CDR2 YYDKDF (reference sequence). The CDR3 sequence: CATSREQTQPQHF. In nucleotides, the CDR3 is TGTGCCACCAGCAGAGAACAGACTCAGCCCCAGCATTTT.

The CDR3: CASSTRAAGCTDTQYF. DNA of the CDR3: TGTGCCAGCAGTACACGGGCGGCGGGATGCACAGATACGCAGTATTTT. This chain links TRBV6-2 or TRBV6-3 with TRBJ2-3, with a weak D call TRBD2 (6 bases). Germline V gene data show CDR1 as MNHEY and CDR2 as SVGEGT. This CDR3 contains 16 residues. V lost 5 bases and J 1 base, leaving 16 bases between the germline ends.

The DNA for the CDR3 is TGTGCCACCAGAAGATACCGGGACCCACCTTTTGGTCCCAACTATGGCTACACCTTC. As protein: CATRRYRDPPFGPNYGYTF. The chain carries TRBV15 and TRBJ1-2; D is possibly TRBD1 (5 bases). Germline-derived CDR1 and CDR2 are LNHNV and YYDKDF (reference sequence). The CDR3 consists of 19 residues. Trimming took off 6 bases at V and 2 bases at J, with 28 bases between the two ends. Full variable domain (outside the CDR3, taken from reference TRBV15 and TRBJ1-2): DAMVIQNPRYQVTQFGKPVTLSCSQTLNHNVMYWYQQKSSQAPKLLFHYYDKDFNNEADTPDNFQSRRPNTSFCFLDIRSPGLGDTAMYLCATRRYRDPPFGPNYGYTFGSGTRLTVV.

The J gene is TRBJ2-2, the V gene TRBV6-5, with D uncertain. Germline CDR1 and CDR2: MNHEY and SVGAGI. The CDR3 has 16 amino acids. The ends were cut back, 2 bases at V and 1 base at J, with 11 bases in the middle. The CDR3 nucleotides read TGTGCCAGCAGTTACGGCAGTTCCAAGAACACCGGGGAGCTGTTTTTT. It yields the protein CASSYGSSKNTGELFF.

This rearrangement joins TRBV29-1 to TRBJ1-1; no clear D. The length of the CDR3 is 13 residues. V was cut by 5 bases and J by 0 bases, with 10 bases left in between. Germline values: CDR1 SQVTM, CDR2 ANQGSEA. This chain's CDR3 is CSVSRRLNTEAFF. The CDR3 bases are TGCAGCGTTTCCCGCAGACTGAACACTGAAGCTTTCTTT. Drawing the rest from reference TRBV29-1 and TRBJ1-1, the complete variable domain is SAVISQKPSRDICQRGTSLTIQCQVDSQVTMMFWYRQQPGQSLTLIATANQGSEATYESGFVIDKFPISRPNLTFSTLTVSNMSPEDSSIYLCSVSRRLNTEAFFGQGTRLTVV.

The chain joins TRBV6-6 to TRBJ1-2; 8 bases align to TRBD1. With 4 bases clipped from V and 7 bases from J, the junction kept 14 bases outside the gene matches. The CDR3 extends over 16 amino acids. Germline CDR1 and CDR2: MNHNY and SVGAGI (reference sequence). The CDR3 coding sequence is TGTGCCAGCAGTTCCCCGGTTGGCAGGGGGCTATTTGGCTACACCTTC. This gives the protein CASSSPVGRGLFGYTF.

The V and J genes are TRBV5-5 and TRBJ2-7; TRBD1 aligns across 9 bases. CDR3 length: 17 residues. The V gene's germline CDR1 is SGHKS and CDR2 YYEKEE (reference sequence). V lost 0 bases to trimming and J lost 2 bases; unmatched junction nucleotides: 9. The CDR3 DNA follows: TGTGCCAGCAGCTTGGCCGCTACGACAGGGGGTACCTACGAGCAGTACTTC. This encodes CASSLAATTGGTYEQYF.

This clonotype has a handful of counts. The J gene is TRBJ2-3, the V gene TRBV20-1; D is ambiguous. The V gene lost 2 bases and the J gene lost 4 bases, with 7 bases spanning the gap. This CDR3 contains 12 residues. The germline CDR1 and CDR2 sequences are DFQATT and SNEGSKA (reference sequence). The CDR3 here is CSARLVADTQYF. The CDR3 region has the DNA TGCAGTGCTAGACTAGTTGCAGATACGCAGTATTTT.